Listed here are 23 T cell receptor beta chains from one sample, sequenced in a study of cytomegalovirus exposure and HLA in healthy donors. PCR employed 60 Vbeta and 13 Jbeta primers. Libraries were prepared by immunoSEQ multiplex PCR; TCRdb keeps only in-frame clonotypes and omits some of them. Its listing shows 75,000 to 80,000 clones. The specimen was PBMCs. The receptors were gathered from a man younger than 35 in good health and CMV-seropositive.

The J gene is TRBJ2-7, the V gene TRBV28; 7 bases align to TRBD2. Germline assignment: CDR1 MDHEN and CDR2 SYDVKM. The V segment lost 5 bases and the J segment 2 bases; nucleotides outside the gene matches: 12. The CDR3 loop spans 16 amino acids. CDR3 region: CASSLRWGEGTYEQYF. CDR3 sequence (DNA): TGTGCCAGCAGTCTCCGCTGGGGGGAGGGGACCTACGAGCAGTACTTC.

This rearrangement joins TRBV29-1 to TRBJ2-3, with 12 bases lining up with TRBD2. The CDR3 has 14 amino acids. Germline CDR1 is SQVTM and CDR2 is ANQGSEA. V was clipped by 7 bases and J by 7 bases; unmatched bases: 9. The CDR3 loop reads CSELTSGRSNTQYF. The CDR3 DNA reads as TGCAGCGAGCTGACTAGCGGGAGATCTAATACGCAGTATTTT.

V is TRBV11-3 and J is TRBJ2-2, with D possibly TRBD1 on 5 matching bases. Germline-derived CDR1 and CDR2 are SGHNT and YENEEA. CDR3 length: 15 amino acids. Between the trimmed V and J ends, which lost 2 bases and 2 bases, there was a span of 9 bases. The CDR3 DNA sequence: TGTGCCAGCAGCTTAAGGCAGGGAAACACCGGGGAGCTGTTTTTT. This codes for CASSLRQGNTGELFF.

This sequence joins TRBV19 and TRBJ2-3; 7 positions agree with TRBD1. The germline V gene encodes CDR1 LNHDA and CDR2 SQIVND (reference sequence). V lost 4 bases, J lost 2 bases, and 9 bases stayed unmatched. This CDR3 comprises 16 residues. CDR3 coding DNA: TGTGCCAGTAGTACTGAACCGGGACAGAACACAGATACGCAGTATTTT. This encodes CASSTEPGQNTDTQYF.

The chain couples TRBV28 to TRBJ2-7, with 9 positions matching TRBD2. Germline CDR1 MDHEN, CDR2 SYDVKM. J lost 5 bases, V lost 9 bases, and 8 bases had no gene match. The CDR3 spans 13 residues. CDR3 protein: CASAGGRSHEQYF. The CDR3 nucleotides read TGTGCCAGTGCGGGGGGGCGCAGCCACGAGCAGTACTTC.

This rearrangement joins TRBV25-1 to TRBJ2-3, with 10 bases matching TRBD2. Germline V gene sequence: CDR1 MGHDK, CDR2 SYGVNS. V was clipped by 2 bases and J by 2 bases; unmatched bases: 7. The CDR3 loop spans 17 amino acids. Here the CDR3 DNA reads TGTGCCAGCAGTGAAGGGGTAGCGGGGGGATACACAGATACGCAGTATTTT. Encoded protein: CASSEGVAGGYTDTQYF.

The V call is TRBV19, the J call TRBJ2-1; 7 bases are a match to TRBD2. The V gene's germline CDR1 is LNHDA and CDR2 SQIVND (reference sequence). CDR3 size: 13 residues. After removal of 9 bases from V and 3 bases from J, the junction contained 5 bases not matched to a gene. CDR3 region: CASGTMLYNEQFF. CDR3 sequence (DNA): TGTGCCAGCGGGACTATGCTCTACAATGAGCAGTTCTTC.

The genes are TRBV7-9 and TRBJ1-2; D is unresolved. This CDR3 has 12 residues. Trimming took off 2 bases at V and 5 bases at J, with 6 bases between the two ends. The germline V gene has CDR1 SEHNR and CDR2 FQNEAQ (reference sequence). CDR3: CASSLSQYGYTF. DNA for the CDR3: TGTGCCAGCAGCTTAAGTCAGTATGGCTACACCTTC. Filled out from reference TRBV7-9 and TRBJ1-2, the complete variable domain reads DTGVSQNPRHKITKRGQNVTFRCDPISEHNRLYWYRQTLGQGPEFLTYFQNEAQLEKSRLLSDRFSAERPKGSFSTLEIQRTEQGDSAMYLCASSLSQYGYTFGSGTRLTVV.

V and J are TRBV2 and TRBJ2-5; D ambiguous. This CDR3 is 13 amino acids long. CDR1 SNHLY and CDR2 FYNNEI come from the germline V gene. The V end lost 6 bases, the J end lost 5 bases, and 13 bases lay between the germline ends. CDR3 residues: CASRRWLGETQYF. The DNA for the CDR3 is TGTGCCAGCAGAAGATGGCTGGGCGAGACCCAGTACTTC.

The chain has TRBV5-1 and TRBJ2-3, with TRBD2 matching 12 bases. CDR3 length: 20 residues. The V segment lost 0 bases and the J segment 4 bases; nucleotides outside the gene matches: 15. In germline, CDR1 is SGHRS, CDR2 YFSETQ. The CDR3 DNA reads as TGCGCCAGCAGCTTGGCGAGGACTAGCGGGATCTTTACGGGACCAGATACGCAGTATTTT. Its protein is CASSLARTSGIFTGPDTQYF.

The chain is built from TRBV7-2 and TRBJ2-1, with TRBD1 matching 7 bases. This CDR3 is built from 16 residues. With 5 bases clipped from V and 5 bases from J, the junction kept 12 bases outside the gene matches. Germline V CDR1 and CDR2: SGHTA, FQGNSA. The CDR3 nucleotides are TGTGCCAGCAGCGATTCGGGACAGAAAATTAACAATGAGCAGTTCTTC. It yields the protein CASSDSGQKINNEQFF.

This chain links TRBV6-1 with TRBJ1-4; D may be TRBD1 (5 bases). CDR1 and CDR2 (germline): MNHNS, SASEGT. V was clipped by 0 bases and J by 7 bases, with 12 bases between them. CDR3 size: 15 residues. The chain's CDR3 is CASSEAPGHREKLFF. The CDR3 DNA reads as TGTGCCAGCAGTGAAGCCCCAGGGCATCGTGAAAAACTGTTTTTT.

This chain joins TRBV27 and TRBJ1-4, with D perhaps matching TRBD1 (6 bases). Per germline, CDR1 MNHEY and CDR2 SMNVEV (reference sequence). Trimming took off 2 bases at V and 7 bases at J, with 14 bases between the two ends. The CDR3 is 15 amino acids. This CDR3 reads CASSLKGVGSEKLFF. CDR3 nucleotides: TGTGCCAGCAGTTTAAAGGGGGTAGGGAGTGAAAAACTGTTTTTT. Looking up the rest from reference TRBV27 and TRBJ1-4 gives the full variable domain: EAQVTQNPRYLITVTGKKLTVTCSQNMNHEYMSWYRQDPGLGLRQIYYSMNVEVTDKGDVPEGYKVSRKEKRNFPLILESPSPNQTSLYFCASSLKGVGSEKLFFGSGTQLSVL.

The chain links TRBV6-1 to TRBJ1-1; tentative D call: TRBD1 (6 bases). There are 16 residues in the CDR3. V was pared by 4 bases and J by 0 bases, with 15 bases between. The germline gives CDR1 MNHNS, CDR2 SASEGT. CDR3 sequence: CASSARGQTMNTEAFF. CDR3 bases: TGTGCCAGCAGTGCCAGGGGTCAGACTATGAACACTGAAGCTTTCTTT.

This chain uses TRBV5-4 with TRBJ1-2; D is possibly TRBD1 (6 bases). Trimming left V 4 bases short and J 7 bases short, with 14 bases between. CDR3 length: 13 amino acids. Germline CDR1 and CDR2: SGHNT and YYREEE (reference sequence). This chain's CDR3 is CASSPYRAAGYTF. CDR3 in DNA: TGTGCCAGCAGCCCCTACAGGGCGGCTGGCTACACCTTC.

The chain joins TRBV10-1 to TRBJ2-7; D is ambiguous. Looked up from germline, CDR1 is WNHNN and CDR2 is SYGVQD (reference sequence). V was trimmed by 9 bases and J by 4 bases, leaving 22 bases between them. The CDR3 contains 15 residues. The CDR3 DNA follows: TGCGCCAGTTCTAACCTCCATATTCTGGTTTACGAGCAGTACTTC. This codes for CASSNLHILVYEQYF.

The rearrangement uses TRBV5-1 and TRBJ1-6; perhaps TRBD1 as D (6 bases). V shed 4 bases and J shed 11 bases, with 13 bases lying between them. The CDR3 extends over 13 amino acids. The germline V gene encodes CDR1 SGHRS and CDR2 YFSETQ. CDR3 sequence reads: CASSTDRFAPLHF. The CDR3 DNA follows: TGCGCCAGCAGCACCGACAGGTTTGCACCCCTCCACTTT.

The chain carries TRBV5-1 and TRBJ2-1; 9 nucleotides agree with TRBD2. The CDR3 sequence is 15 residues long. Losses at the gene ends were 5 bases for V and 7 bases for J; bases not matched to a gene: 10. Germline V lookup: CDR1 SGHRS, CDR2 YFSETQ. CDR3 coding DNA: TGCGCCAGCAGGGCGGATAGCGGGGGAGGTAATGAGCAGTTCTTC. Translation: CASRADSGGGNEQFF.

The chain has TRBV10-3 and TRBJ2-1; 11 bases align to TRBD2. The CDR3 consists of 16 residues. The V and J ends lost 2 bases and 10 bases, in that order; junction bases with no gene match: 10. Germline lookup yields CDR1 ENHRY and CDR2 SYGVKD. In DNA form, the CDR3 reads TGTGCCATCAGTGAGGTCGTGACTAGCGGGAAAGGAGAGCAGTTCTTC. It yields the protein CAISEVVTSGKGEQFF.

The V gene is TRBV6-5, the J gene TRBJ1-4; D gene unclear. V lost 7 bases and J lost 3, with 12 bases in between. This CDR3 contains 14 residues. Germline V gene lookup returns CDR1 MNHEY and CDR2 SVGAGI. The CDR3 sequence is CASKTFGANEKLFF. CDR3 coding DNA: TGTGCCAGCAAGACGTTCGGGGCTAATGAAAAACTGTTTTTT.

The chain combines TRBV30 with TRBJ1-5, with D possibly TRBD1 on 6 matching bases. V was trimmed by 0 bases and J by 12 bases, leaving 18 bases between them. Germline values: CDR1 GTSNPN, CDR2 SVGIG (reference sequence). This CDR3 contains 14 residues. The DNA for the CDR3 is TGTGCCTGGAGTGTATTGGGGGCAATAGGGGACCAGCATTTT. Translation: CAWSVLGAIGDQHF.

The chain joins TRBV7-9 to TRBJ2-7; 10 nucleotides align to TRBD2. In germline, CDR1 is SEHNR, CDR2 FQNEAQ (reference sequence). V gave up 2 bases and J gave up 3 bases; unmatched junction bases: 1. The CDR3 is 14 amino acids. CDR3 region: CASSLLAGDYEQYF. The CDR3 DNA is TGTGCCAGCAGCTTACTAGCGGGAGACTACGAGCAGTACTTC.

The gene calls are TRBV9 and TRBJ2-7; D is ambiguous. V gave up 4 bases and J gave up 1 base, with 21 bases separating them. Germline CDR1 reads SGDLS; CDR2 reads YYNGEE. This CDR3 is built from 17 residues. The CDR3 is CASSPEYTAMGSYEQYF. The CDR3 region has the DNA TGTGCCAGCAGCCCCGAATATACAGCCATGGGTTCCTACGAGCAGTACTTC.